Sequencing of this TCR beta chain was carried out in a study of early T cells in non-severe SARS-CoV-2 infection. General study points: In VDJdb matching, anti-spike CD8 responses were favored while private and CD4 specificities went missing.

Unique molecular identifiers were added to individual cDNA molecules. TCRdb reanalysed the 5' RACE reads using MiXCR and keeps one entry per CDR3 protein. Of tens of thousands of distinct CDR3 sequences in the sample, about 8.9% were seen once. This clonotype has more than one count but fewer than ten. Its antigen is not known. The J segment lost 8 bases and the V segment lost 4 bases, leaving 10 bases of the junction unmatched. This CDR3 spans 15 amino acids. The V gene's germline CDR1 is SGHDN and CDR2 FVKESK. The clonotype comes from an adult who was a healthcare worker with PCR-confirmed SARS-CoV-2 infection or an uninfected control (not recorded which). Material for sequencing was whole blood. The chain couples TRBV14 to TRBJ2-1; TRBD1 aligns across 8 bases. The CDR3 coding sequence is TGTGCCAGCAGCCCGGGACAGGCCTACCGGGATGAGCAGTTCTTC. Translating it yields CASSPGQAYRDEQFF.